This is a list of T cell receptor beta chains from one sample in a study of radiotherapy plus CTLA-4 blockade in lung cancer. Using immunoSEQ multiplex PCR, the repertoire was profiled, and TCRdb retains in-frame clones only, with some absent. Of tens of thousands of clones listed, about 80% are singletons. The source was peripheral blood, collected from a patient treated with radiotherapy plus ipilimumab. The receptors shown here come from a human donor with non-small cell lung cancer who had stable disease on radiotherapy plus ipilimumab. CDR3s include the opening cysteine and the closing phenylalanine or tryptophan. D genes are given only for firm matches.

CDR3,V,D,J
CASSYSWGGGYTF,TRBV6-5,-,TRBJ1-2
CASSLPEANNSPLHF,TRBV11-1,-,TRBJ1-6
CASKAEGAKNIQYF,TRBV19,-,TRBJ2-4
CASSTEGQVNTEAFF,TRBV7-2,TRBD1,TRBJ1-1
CASSPPPRTSGTSTDTQYF,TRBV9,TRBD2,TRBJ2-3
CASSEGTNSPLHF,TRBV6-1,-,TRBJ1-6
CASGPETWDTQYF,TRBV7-2,-,TRBJ2-3
CASSIKGGTGHRAYEQYF,TRBV19,-,TRBJ2-7
CASTPSVSYNEQFF,TRBV7-9,-,TRBJ2-1
CASSLAIGSPLHF,TRBV7-9,-,TRBJ1-6
CASSGTGWTEAFF,TRBV19,TRBD1,TRBJ1-1
CASSLETGGVTEAFF,TRBV7-9,TRBD1,TRBJ1-1
CASSLGRGELFF,TRBV7-8,-,TRBJ2-2
CASSFGGVASPLHF,TRBV27,-,TRBJ1-6
CASSELSSSYEQYF,TRBV2,-,TRBJ2-7
CASSAAGLAGSQFF,TRBV19,TRBD2,TRBJ2-1
CASRKAGGGLEQYF,TRBV2,TRBD2,TRBJ2-7
CASSQGFANSPLHF,TRBV4-2,-,TRBJ1-6
CAWRGQRQGMFYGYTF,TRBV30,TRBD1,TRBJ1-2
CASSFSLAGETQYF,TRBV7-2,TRBD2,TRBJ2-5
CASSWAEGNEKLFF,TRBV7-9,-,TRBJ1-4
CASSLTNTGELFF,TRBV11-2,-,TRBJ2-2